Below, 18 T cell receptor beta chains from the same sample are listed, as sequenced in a study of CD8 T cells in ankylosing spondylitis. One entry per CDR3 protein results from TCRdb running MiXCR on the 5' RACE reads. The sample holds 250,000 or so distinct CDR3 sequences, more than 15% seen once. The sequenced sample was blood, either unsorted or a sorted T cell fraction (not recorded which). Receptors originate from a male donor with ankylosing spondylitis or in good health (not recorded which).

CDR3 nucleotide sequence: TGCAGCGTTGAGGGGGCGCATGGCTACACCTTC. It yields the protein CSVEGAHGYTF. The rearrangement links TRBV29-1 to TRBJ1-2; TRBD1 is a possible D gene (6 bases). The length of the CDR3 is 11 residues. V lost 3 bases to trimming and J lost 6 bases, with 8 bases between them. Germline V gene data show CDR1 as SQVTM and CDR2 as ANQGSEA.

The V call is TRBV28, the J call TRBJ2-1; D is unresolved. V was cut by 3 bases and J by 0 bases, with 12 bases left in between. Germline assignment: CDR1 MDHEN and CDR2 SYDVKM. This CDR3 comprises 16 residues. CDR3 nucleotide sequence: TGTGCCAGCAGTTTGGGCTCGGGCGACTCCTACAATGAGCAGTTCTTC. Translating it yields CASSLGSGDSYNEQFF.

The chain couples TRBV12-3 or TRBV12-4 to TRBJ2-1; D not certain. The CDR3 is made up of 13 amino acids. With 6 bases removed from V and 4 bases from J, the gap between germline ends came to 10 bases. The CDR3 protein is CASSIAQYNEQFF. The DNA for the CDR3 is TGTGCCAGCAGCATAGCCCAATACAATGAGCAGTTCTTC.

There are many counts of this clonotype. The rearrangement uses TRBV9 and TRBJ2-1; 8 nucleotides agree with TRBD2. The trim removed 0 bases at V and 2 bases at J, leaving 1 base unmatched. CDR3 size: 15 residues. CDR1 and CDR2 (germline): SGDLS, YYNGEE. The CDR3 spells CASSVDSGAYNEQFF. As DNA, the CDR3 is TGTGCCAGCAGCGTAGATAGCGGGGCCTACAATGAGCAGTTCTTC.

There are a few counts of this clonotype. This chain connects TRBV7-2 to TRBJ2-7; 9 bases are a match to TRBD1. This CDR3 is 17 amino acids long. V was clipped by 2 bases and J by 0 bases; unmatched bases: 8. The germline gives CDR1 SGHTA, CDR2 FQGNSA. DNA of the CDR3: TGTGCCAGCAGCTTACCCGGGACAGGGCTGGACTCCTACGAGCAGTACTTC. This codes for CASSLPGTGLDSYEQYF.

J is TRBJ2-1 and V is TRBV4-1, with 9 bases aligning to TRBD2. The trim removed 3 bases at V and 9 bases at J, leaving 6 bases unmatched. The CDR3 consists of 14 residues. Germline V gene lookup returns CDR1 MGHRA and CDR2 YSYEKL. Here the CDR3 reads CASSHGTSLTEQFF. The CDR3 bases are TGCGCCAGCAGCCACGGGACTAGCCTTACTGAGCAGTTCTTC.

This clonotype was seen once. The CDR3: CASSLVHPYEQYF. DNA for the CDR3: TGTGCCAGCAGTTTAGTTCACCCTTACGAGCAGTACTTC. V is TRBV12-3 or TRBV12-4 and J is TRBJ2-7, with D unresolved. V lost 1 base and J 4 bases, leaving 8 bases between the germline ends. This CDR3 is built from 13 residues.

This clonotype has a handful of counts. The chain recombines TRBV30 with TRBJ2-1, with D uncertain. This CDR3 region has 12 residues. CDR1 and CDR2 from the germline V gene are GTSNPN and SVGIG (reference sequence). Trimming pared 0 bases from V and 9 bases from J, leaving 9 bases between. CDR3 protein: CAWSVLPSEQFF. CDR3 in DNA: TGTGCCTGGAGTGTATTACCCTCTGAGCAGTTCTTC.

The CDR3 DNA is TGCGCCAGCAGCTTGACAGTCCTAGACTCTGGGGCCAACGTCCTGACTTTC. It yields the protein CASSLTVLDSGANVLTF. The chain combines TRBV5-1 with TRBJ2-6; D is unresolved. The CDR3 consists of 17 residues. Trimming shortened V by 1 base and J by 0 bases, and 11 bases separated the two germline ends. Germline CDR1 is SGHRS and CDR2 is YFSETQ.

This clonotype was picked up a small number of times. DNA of the CDR3: TGTGCCAGCAGTAACAGGGGGACAGGGGATTTCTATGGCTACACCTTC. Translating gives CASSNRGTGDFYGYTF. V and J are TRBV12-3 or TRBV12-4 and TRBJ1-2; 10 nucleotides align to TRBD1. The CDR3 length is 16 residues. V was clipped by 5 bases and J by 4 bases; unmatched bases: 10.

The chain carries TRBV29-1 and TRBJ2-7; D remains unclear. Germline CDR1 and CDR2: SQVTM and ANQGSEA. The V and J ends lost 1 base and 2 bases respectively, with 12 bases between them. This CDR3 spans 14 amino acids. This CDR3 is CSVEGLDHPYEQYF. CDR3 coding DNA: TGCAGCGTTGAAGGTTTGGACCACCCCTACGAGCAGTACTTC.

This clonotype was counted once. The chain uses TRBV20-1 and TRBJ2-7; possibly TRBD2 for D (6 bases). V was pared by 6 bases and J by 0 bases, with 21 bases between. This CDR3 spans 16 amino acids. Germline assignment: CDR1 DFQATT and CDR2 SNEGSKA (reference sequence). CDR3 amino acids: CSASHIAVTDSYEQYF. The CDR3 DNA reads as TGCAGTGCAAGTCATATAGCGGTCACAGACTCCTACGAGCAGTACTTC.

This sequence joins TRBV5-1 and TRBJ1-1; 8 bases are a match to TRBD1. CDR1 and CDR2 (germline): SGHRS, YFSETQ. This CDR3 has 17 residues. J gave up 0 bases and V 0 bases, and 7 bases lay outside the gene matches. This CDR3 is CASSLGDRRPLNTEAFF. The CDR3 DNA reads TGCGCCAGCAGCTTGGGGGACAGGAGACCTTTGAACACTGAAGCTTTCTTT.

This clonotype was found a few times. The chain joins TRBV7-9 to TRBJ1-1; the D is unclear. V was shortened by 3 bases and J by 3 bases, with 11 bases between the two germline ends. Germline CDR1 SEHNR, CDR2 FQNEAQ (reference sequence). The CDR3 sequence is 14 residues long. The CDR3: CASSFGSFDTEAFF. DNA for the CDR3: TGTGCCAGCAGCTTCGGCAGCTTTGACACTGAAGCTTTCTTT.

This clonotype came up a few times. The gene calls are TRBV7-2 and TRBJ2-6; D is unclear. The V end was cut by 7 bases, the J end by 0 bases, with 13 bases between. CDR1 is SGHTA and CDR2 is FQGNSA in the germline V gene. CDR3 length: 16 residues. CDR3 nucleotides: TGTGCCAGCATCCAGAAGGGAAGCTCTGGGGCCAACGTCCTGACTTTC. This encodes CASIQKGSSGANVLTF. Full variable domain (rest looked up from reference TRBV7-2 and TRBJ2-6): GAGVSQSPSNKVTEKGKDVELRCDPISGHTALYWYRQSLGQGLEFLIYFQGNSAPDKSGLPSDRFSAERTGGSVSTLTIQRTQQEDSAVYLCASIQKGSSGANVLTFGAGSRLTVL.

This chain links TRBV24-1 with TRBJ2-1, with D uncertain. Trimming cost V 9 bases and J 14 bases, with 7 bases left between them. Germline V lookup: CDR1 KGHDR, CDR2 SFDVKD. This CDR3 comprises 8 residues. The CDR3 protein is CATGPKFF. CDR3 in DNA: TGTGCCACCGGACCGAAGTTCTTC.

The chain carries TRBV4-2 and TRBJ2-7, with 8 bases lining up with TRBD1. Germline CDR1 reads LGHNA; CDR2 reads YNFKEQ. The junction had 11 bases not matched to a gene; V was cut back by 2 bases and J by 5 bases. This CDR3 region has 16 residues. The CDR3 DNA follows: TGTGCCAGCAGCCAAAACCCCACGGACAGGGTTGACGAGCAGTACTTC. Translation: CASSQNPTDRVDEQYF.

This sequence joins TRBV9 and TRBJ2-5, with D unresolved. V lost 2 bases, J lost 0 bases, and 8 bases lay in between. The CDR3 sequence is 14 residues long. Looked up from germline, CDR1 is SGDLS and CDR2 is YYNGEE. CDR3 amino acids: CASSVGGNQETQYF. CDR3 sequence (DNA): TGTGCCAGCAGCGTGGGCGGCAACCAAGAGACCCAGTACTTC.